This T cell receptor beta chain was profiled in a study of blood T cell repertoires in COVID-19. The CDR3 is 17 residues long. Trimming shortened V by 1 base and J by 4 bases, and 17 bases separated the two germline ends. Germline assignment: CDR1 SNHLY and CDR2 FYNNEI. Produced via immunoSEQ multiplex PCR; TCRdb's table is partial and in-frame only. Among some 130,000 clones listed, around nine tenths were seen once. Sequencing was carried out using peripheral blood. V gene TRBV2 combines with J gene TRBJ2-1, with a possible D match to TRBD2 (5 bases). The TCR sequence derives from a man aged 45-60 years with active COVID-19. CDR3 amino acids: CASSEGIAGPTYNEQFF. CDR3 coding DNA: TGTGCCAGCAGTGAAGGAATTGCGGGTCCGACTTACAATGAGCAGTTCTTC.